Each of the 10 T cell receptor beta chains below was sequenced from the same sample in a study of ipilimumab plus nivolumab after autologous stem cell transplantation. The protocol was immunoSEQ multiplex PCR, while the TCRdb copy is restricted to in-frame clones and leaves out a portion. The data hold approximately 10,000 clones, with 78% observed a single time. This material consisted of PBMCs, taken in a trial of ipilimumab plus nivolumab as post-transplant consolidation. These receptor sequences come from a male donor with diffuse large B-cell lymphoma.

The chain uses TRBV6-1 and TRBJ1-2, with D maybe TRBD1 (5 bases). Trimming removed 4 bases from V and 0 bases from J, with 15 bases in between. Germline V gene data show CDR1 as MNHNS and CDR2 as SASEGT. The CDR3 contains 16 residues. DNA for the CDR3: TGTGCCAGCAGTGCTTTGAGGGGTATGACTAACTATGGCTACACCTTC. Its protein product is CASSALRGMTNYGYTF.

This clone was seen more than once but under ten times. The rearrangement links TRBV19 to TRBJ1-5; D might be TRBD1 (6 bases). CDR1 and CDR2 (germline): LNHDA, SQIVND (reference sequence). The CDR3 is 15 amino acids. The germline V and J ends were trimmed by 5 bases and 0 bases, with 11 bases remaining between them. In DNA, the CDR3 is TGTGCCAGTAGTTGGACAGACAATAGCAATCAGCCCCAGCATTTT. Its protein is CASSWTDNSNQPQHF.

This clone ranks as medium-sized (0.01 to 0.1%). The genes are TRBV6-6 and TRBJ2-7; 8 nucleotides match TRBD1. The CDR3 covers 14 residues. Germline CDR1 MNHNY, CDR2 SVGAGI (reference sequence). With 2 bases clipped from V and 4 bases from J, the junction kept 4 bases outside the gene matches. Here the CDR3 reads CASSYLQGAYEQYF. In DNA, the CDR3 is TGTGCCAGCAGTTACCTCCAGGGGGCTTACGAGCAGTACTTC.

The chain couples TRBV19 to TRBJ1-1, with unresolved D. Germline CDR1 is LNHDA and CDR2 is SQIVND (reference sequence). The germline V and J ends were trimmed by 10 bases and 10 bases, with 13 bases remaining between them. This CDR3 is built from 10 residues. CDR3 sequence reads: CATQGLRAFF. In DNA, the CDR3 is TGTGCCACCCAAGGGTTGAGAGCTTTCTTT. The full variable domain, in which reference TRBV19 and TRBJ1-1 provide the parts outside the CDR3, is DGGITQSPKYLFRKEGQNVTLSCEQNLNHDAMYWYRQDPGQGLRLIYYSQIVNDFQKGDIAEGYSVSREKKESFPLTVTSAQKNPTAFYLCATQGLRAFFGQGTRLTVV.

This clone was counted between two and nine times. The chain couples TRBV4-2 to TRBJ1-2; unclear D gene. Deletions cut 5 bases from V and 6 bases from J, with 10 bases between. The CDR3 has 12 residues. Germline V gene sequence: CDR1 LGHNA, CDR2 YNFKEQ. The CDR3 spells CASSGRAHGYTF. The CDR3 nucleotides are TGTGCCAGCAGCGGCCGGGCCCATGGCTACACCTTC.

In this sample, this clone turned up a few times. J is TRBJ1-5 and V is TRBV2, with D uncertain. Trimming shortened V by 6 bases and J by 6 bases, and 6 bases separated the two germline ends. This CDR3 spans 11 amino acids. Germline V lookup: CDR1 SNHLY, CDR2 FYNNEI. CDR3: CASRVGQPQHF. DNA of the CDR3: TGTGCCAGCAGAGTTGGTCAGCCCCAGCATTTT.

The rearrangement joins TRBV2 to TRBJ2-1, with D possibly being TRBD2 (5 bases). The length of the CDR3 is 15 residues. Germline CDR1 and CDR2: SNHLY and FYNNEI. V lost 4 bases and J 4 bases, leaving 14 bases between the germline ends. Written as DNA, the CDR3 is TGTGCCAGCAGTGGCCCGGGGATGGGATACAATGAGCAGTTCTTC. Translating gives CASSGPGMGYNEQFF. Combining the CDR3 with reference TRBV2 and TRBJ2-1 gives the whole variable domain EPEVTQTPSHQVTQMGQEVILRCVPISNHLYFYWYRQILGQKVEFLVSFYNNEISEKSEIFDDQFSVERPDGSNFTLKIRSTKLEDSAMYFCASSGPGMGYNEQFFGPGTRLTVL.

CDR3 residues: CASSMFIWGGPMNEQFF. CDR3 bases: TGTGCCAGTAGTATGTTTATTTGGGGGGGGCCTATGAATGAGCAGTTCTTC. The J gene is TRBJ2-1, the V gene TRBV19, with D tentatively TRBD2 (7 bases). V was trimmed by 3 bases and J by 7 bases, leaving 22 bases between them. Germline V gene sequence: CDR1 LNHDA, CDR2 SQIVND (reference sequence). This CDR3 region has 17 residues.

The J gene is TRBJ1-5, the V gene TRBV19, with TRBD1 as a possible D gene (5 bases). Trimming removed 5 bases at V and 6 bases at J, with 23 bases between. The CDR3 spans 17 residues. CDR1 and CDR2 (germline): LNHDA, SQIVND (reference sequence). The DNA for the CDR3 is TGTGCCAGTAGTCCTACGGGGGGGACTCAATTATTTCAGCCCCAGCATTTT. It specifies CASSPTGGTQLFQPQHF.

The V call is TRBV28, the J call TRBJ2-5; 7 nucleotides line up with TRBD1. From germline, CDR1 is MDHEN and CDR2 SYDVKM. Trimming at V came to 6 bases and at J to 5 bases, leaving 12 bases not matched to a gene. CDR3 length equals 15 residues. Here the CDR3 reads CASSLNIKQGETQYF. As DNA, the CDR3 is TGTGCCAGCAGCCTCAACATAAAACAGGGGGAGACCCAGTACTTC.